A single sample gave rise to the 15 T cell receptor beta chains below, sequenced in a study of blood T cell repertoires in COVID-19. The data were produced by immunoSEQ multiplex PCR, yet TCRdb's version contains in-frame clones alone and is incomplete. The sample includes some 250,000 clones, 65% to 85% of them seen just once. The sample consisted of peripheral blood. These receptors came from a man aged 45-65 years with active or convalescent COVID-19.

This chain links TRBV6-4 with TRBJ2-7; 10 nucleotides align to TRBD1. V was clipped by 6 bases and J by 7 bases; unmatched bases: 12. CDR1 and CDR2 (germline): MRHNA, SNTAGT. There are 15 residues in the CDR3. The CDR3 sequence is CASRTADRGLWEQYF. CDR3 sequence (DNA): TGTGCCAGCAGAACAGCGGACAGGGGGTTGTGGGAGCAGTACTTC.

The J gene is TRBJ1-1, the V gene TRBV7-6, with 7 bases matching TRBD1. The CDR3 loop spans 16 amino acids. Losses at the gene ends were 5 bases for V and 2 bases for J; bases not matched to a gene: 11. The germline gives CDR1 SGHVS, CDR2 FNYEAQ. In nucleotides, the CDR3 is TGTGCCAGCAGCCCGAGGGGCGGACAGGCAAACACTGAAGCTTTCTTT. Translation: CASSPRGGQANTEAFF. Filled out from reference TRBV7-6 and TRBJ1-1, the complete variable domain reads GAGVSQSPRYKVTKRGQDVALRCDPISGHVSLYWYRQALGQGPEFLTYFNYEAQQDKSGLPNDRFSAERPEGSISTLTIQRTEQRDSAMYRCASSPRGGQANTEAFFGQGTRLTVV.

This chain uses TRBV30 with TRBJ1-6, with D tentatively TRBD1 (5 bases). The CDR3 sequence is 14 residues long. The V end lost 0 bases, the J end lost 9 bases, and 12 bases lay between the germline ends. Germline CDR1 reads GTSNPN; CDR2 reads SVGIG (reference sequence). In DNA form, the CDR3 reads TGTGCCTGGAGTGTAATCGCGACAGTTTCACCCCTCCACTTT. Protein sequence: CAWSVIATVSPLHF.

The V call is TRBV10-3, the J call TRBJ2-2; TRBD2 matches at 11 bases. Germline V CDR1 and CDR2: ENHRY, SYGVKD. The CDR3 is 16 residues long. V lost 2 bases, J lost 3 bases, and 2 bases stayed unmatched. The DNA for the CDR3 is TGTGCCATCAGTGAGGAACTAGCGGGGGACACCGGGGAGCTGTTTTTT. Amino acid sequence: CAISEELAGDTGELFF.

This clone was counted a few times. The genes are TRBV27 and TRBJ1-5; D uncertain. The CDR3 spans 14 residues. The germline CDR1 and CDR2 sequences are MNHEY and SMNVEV (reference sequence). Trimming left V 3 bases short and J 4 bases short, with 10 bases between. CDR3 DNA sequence: TGTGCCAGCAGTTTTCTAGGGAGAAATCAGCCCCAGCATTTT. Residues: CASSFLGRNQPQHF.

This chain uses TRBV25-1 with TRBJ2-3, with D maybe TRBD2 (5 bases). Germline V lookup: CDR1 MGHDK, CDR2 SYGVNS. Trimming removed 7 bases from V and 1 base from J, with 12 bases in between. CDR3 length equals 14 residues. The CDR3 DNA is TGTGCCAGCAACGAACTAGGGCGCACAGATACGCAGTATTTT. Its translation is CASNELGRTDTQYF.

The chain uses TRBV24-1 and TRBJ1-2; 10 nucleotides line up with TRBD1. CDR3 length: 16 amino acids. Germline V gene data show CDR1 as KGHDR and CDR2 as SFDVKD. The V and J ends lost 4 bases and 5 bases, in that order; junction bases with no gene match: 9. CDR3 bases: TGTGCCACCAGTGACCACGACGGGACAGGGGTATATGGCTACACCTTC. Amino acid sequence: CATSDHDGTGVYGYTF.

V gene TRBV28 combines with J gene TRBJ1-5, with TRBD1 matching 7 bases. Germline V CDR1 and CDR2: MDHEN, SYDVKM. This CDR3 region has 13 residues. Trimming removed 6 bases from V and 6 bases from J; junction bases left unmatched: 5. The CDR3 protein is CASRDRSLQPQHF. CDR3 DNA: TGTGCCAGCAGGGACAGGTCCCTTCAGCCCCAGCATTTT.

This chain connects TRBV5-1 to TRBJ1-1; 10 bases fit TRBD1. The V gene end was trimmed by 3 bases and the J gene end by 6 bases; junction bases not matched to a gene: 5. Germline-derived CDR1 and CDR2 are SGHRS and YFSETQ. This CDR3 is built from 14 residues. CDR3 amino acids: CASSSGQGKPEAFF. CDR3 bases: TGCGCCAGCAGCTCGGGACAGGGGAAGCCTGAAGCTTTCTTT. Full variable domain (rest looked up from reference TRBV5-1 and TRBJ1-1): KAGVTQTPRYLIKTRGQQVTLSCSPISGHRSVSWYQQTPGQGLQFLFEYFSETQRNKGNFPGRFSGRQFSNSRSEMNVSTLELGDSALYLCASSSGQGKPEAFFGQGTRLTVV.

The chain is built from TRBV5-1 and TRBJ1-3; 7 bases line up with TRBD1. The CDR3 covers 14 residues. Germline CDR1 is SGHRS and CDR2 is YFSETQ. Trimming removed 5 bases from V and 4 bases from J; junction bases left unmatched: 6. The CDR3 DNA reads TGCGCCAGCAGTGGCGGGACAGCAGGAAACACCATATATTTT. Protein: CASSGGTAGNTIYF.

The chain employs TRBV7-9 and TRBJ2-5, with 9 bases that match TRBD1. Trimming cost V 5 bases and J 1 base; bases outside gene matches: 8. Germline V gene lookup returns CDR1 SEHNR and CDR2 FQNEAQ (reference sequence). This CDR3 has 16 residues. The DNA of the CDR3 is TGTGCCAGCAGCGTCTACAGGGGGCTTGTCCAAGAGACCCAGTACTTC. Protein product: CASSVYRGLVQETQYF.

This clone showed up just a few times. The V and J genes are TRBV30 and TRBJ1-5; D is ambiguous. CDR3 size: 13 residues. V was cut by 3 bases and J by 3 bases, with 9 bases left in between. Per the germline V gene, CDR1 is GTSNPN and CDR2 is SVGIG (reference sequence). The CDR3: CAWSGGNNQPQHF. The DNA of the CDR3 is TGTGCCTGGAGCGGCGGGAACAATCAGCCCCAGCATTTT. The full variable domain, in which reference TRBV30 and TRBJ1-5 provide the parts outside the CDR3, is SQTIHQWPATLVQPVGSPLSLECTVEGTSNPNLYWYRQAAGRGLQLLFYSVGIGQISSEVPQNLSASRPQDRQFILSSKKLLLSDSGFYLCAWSGGNNQPQHFGDGTRLSIL.

The chain carries TRBV7-7 and TRBJ2-5, with a weak D call TRBD1 (6 bases). The CDR3 is made up of 13 amino acids. The V end was cut by 1 base, the J end by 4 bases, with 7 bases between. The V gene's germline CDR1 is SSHAT and CDR2 FNYEAQ (reference sequence). CDR3 amino acids: CASSLGGPETQYF. Written as DNA, the CDR3 is TGTGCCAGCAGCTTAGGGGGGCCAGAGACCCAGTACTTC. The full variable domain, completed using reference TRBV7-7 and TRBJ2-5, is GAGVSQSPRYKVTKRGQDVTLRCDPISSHATLYWYQQALGQGPEFLTYFNYEAQPDKSGLPSDRFSAERPEGSISTLTIQRTEQRDSAMYRCASSLGGPETQYFGPGTRLLVL.

This clone appeared a few times. V is TRBV7-2 and J is TRBJ1-2; 10 bases are shared with TRBD1. Germline lookup yields CDR1 SGHTA and CDR2 FQGNSA. CDR3 length equals 16 residues. V shed 3 bases, J shed 1 base, and the junction held 5 bases outside the gene matches. The CDR3 spells CASSFSWTGGNYGYTF. CDR3 coding DNA: TGTGCCAGCAGCTTTTCCTGGACAGGGGGTAACTATGGCTACACCTTC.

This clone appeared a few times. J is TRBJ2-3 and V is TRBV7-9, with D unresolved. This CDR3 has 13 amino acids. Per the germline V gene, CDR1 is SEHNR and CDR2 is FQNEAQ (reference sequence). V was trimmed by 5 bases and J by 4 bases, leaving 10 bases between them. CDR3 protein: CASSTDTADTQYF. The CDR3 DNA follows: TGTGCCAGCAGCACCGACACCGCAGATACGCAGTATTTT.